This TCR beta chain comes out of a study of OX40 agonist ivuxolimab in advanced cancers. Whole-study context: Aged about 20 to 85 with a mean of approximately 60 years, they were 82.7% male. Three patients showed partial responses: one hepatocellular carcinoma and two cutaneous melanoma cases. Findings and limits, study-wide: Among the lowest peripheral clonal expansion occurred in 0.1-3.0 mg/kg partial responders.

About this clone: The antigen is undetermined.

Some clones are missing from TCRdb's copy, which holds only in-frame ones; the method was immunoSEQ multiplex PCR. The sample lists about 100,000 clones, around 93% occurring once. Germline loops: CDR1 KGHSH, CDR2 LQKENI. The length of the CDR3 is 12 residues. Trimming removed 4 bases at V and 6 bases at J, with 10 bases between. The sequencing here drew on CD4+ or CD8+ T cells sorted from blood, taken in a trial of the OX40 agonist ivuxolimab. This chain joins TRBV18 and TRBJ2-7; unclear D gene. The receptor comes from an adult with an advanced solid tumor such as melanoma, head and neck, liver or kidney cancer. In DNA form, the CDR3 reads TGTGCCAGCTCACTAAACAAGGGCGAGCAGTACTTC. Translating gives CASSLNKGEQYF.